This TCR beta chain is drawn from a study of T cell clonotyping in hematopoietic cell transplantation. Study-wide background: Recipients' pretransplant samples followed cytoreduction.

Only in-frame clones appear in the TCRdb table, and some are missing; sequencing was by immunoSEQ multiplex PCR. The sample carries tens of thousands of clones, about 93% recorded once. This sample's time point: recipient sample about 28 days before transplant, after cytoreduction. The TCR comes from a man aged 50 to 60 with acute myeloid leukemia. Some clones in this sample may be carry-over from other donors' samples. The source material was peripheral blood mononuclear cells, sampled before stem cell transplant.

Here the CDR3 reads CASSLGREETQYF. The DNA of the CDR3 is TGTGCCAGCAGCTTGGGGAGGGAAGAGACCCAGTACTTC. The chain uses TRBV5-4 and TRBJ2-5; a possible D gene is TRBD2 (6 bases). The CDR3 has 13 amino acids. V gave up 0 bases and J gave up 3 bases, with 6 bases separating them. The germline gives CDR1 SGHNT, CDR2 YYREEE (reference sequence).